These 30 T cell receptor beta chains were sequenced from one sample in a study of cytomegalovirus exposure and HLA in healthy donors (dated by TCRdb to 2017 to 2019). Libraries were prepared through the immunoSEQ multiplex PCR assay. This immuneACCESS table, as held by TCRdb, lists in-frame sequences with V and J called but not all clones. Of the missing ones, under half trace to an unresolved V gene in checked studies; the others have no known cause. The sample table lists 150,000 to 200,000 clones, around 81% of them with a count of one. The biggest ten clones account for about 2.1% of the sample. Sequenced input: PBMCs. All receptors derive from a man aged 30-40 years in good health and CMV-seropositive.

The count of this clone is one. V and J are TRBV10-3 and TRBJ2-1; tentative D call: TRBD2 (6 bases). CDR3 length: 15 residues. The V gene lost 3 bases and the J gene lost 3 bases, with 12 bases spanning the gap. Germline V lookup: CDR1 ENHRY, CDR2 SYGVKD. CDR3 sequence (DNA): TGTGCCATCAGTGACCGGGGAGGAAACTACAATGAGCAGTTCTTC. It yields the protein CAISDRGGNYNEQFF.

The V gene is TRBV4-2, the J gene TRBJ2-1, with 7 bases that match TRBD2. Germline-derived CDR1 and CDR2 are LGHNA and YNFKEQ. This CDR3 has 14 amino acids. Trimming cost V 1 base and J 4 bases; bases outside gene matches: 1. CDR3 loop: CASSQGTRYNEQFF. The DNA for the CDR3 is TGTGCCAGCAGCCAAGGGACTAGATACAATGAGCAGTTCTTC.

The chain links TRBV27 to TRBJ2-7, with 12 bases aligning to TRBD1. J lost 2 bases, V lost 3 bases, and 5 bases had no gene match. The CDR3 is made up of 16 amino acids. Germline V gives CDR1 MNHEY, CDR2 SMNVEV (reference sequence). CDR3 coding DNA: TGTGCCAGCAGTTTCACGGGACAGGGGGCCACCTACGAGCAGTACTTC. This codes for CASSFTGQGATYEQYF.

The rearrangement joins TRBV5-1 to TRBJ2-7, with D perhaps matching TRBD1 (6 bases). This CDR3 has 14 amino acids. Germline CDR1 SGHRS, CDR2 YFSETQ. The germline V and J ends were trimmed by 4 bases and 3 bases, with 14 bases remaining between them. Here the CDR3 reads CASSPGTNLYEQYF. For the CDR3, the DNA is TGCGCCAGCAGCCCAGGGACAAACCTCTACGAGCAGTACTTC. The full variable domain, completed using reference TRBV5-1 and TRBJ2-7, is KAGVTQTPRYLIKTRGQQVTLSCSPISGHRSVSWYQQTPGQGLQFLFEYFSETQRNKGNFPGRFSGRQFSNSRSEMNVSTLELGDSALYLCASSPGTNLYEQYFGPGTRLTVT.

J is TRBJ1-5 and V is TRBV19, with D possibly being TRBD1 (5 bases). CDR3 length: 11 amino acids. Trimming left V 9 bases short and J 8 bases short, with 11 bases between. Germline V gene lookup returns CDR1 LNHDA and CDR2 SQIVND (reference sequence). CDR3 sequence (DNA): TGTGCCAGCCGCGGGACGGAGCCCCAGCATTTT. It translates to CASRGTEPQHF.

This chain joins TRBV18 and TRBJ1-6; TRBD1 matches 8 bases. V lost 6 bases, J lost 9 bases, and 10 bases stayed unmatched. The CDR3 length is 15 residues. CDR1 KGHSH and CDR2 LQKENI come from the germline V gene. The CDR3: CASSLRDRTVSPLHF. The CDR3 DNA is TGTGCCAGCTCCCTCCGGGACAGGACGGTTTCACCCCTCCACTTT.

CDR3 DNA: TGCGCCAGCACCCCCGAGCCTAACACCGGGGAGCTGTTTTTT. This codes for CASTPEPNTGELFF. V and J are TRBV4-3 and TRBJ2-2, with D hard to call. The germline V and J ends were trimmed by 7 bases and 2 bases, with 11 bases remaining between them. The CDR3 covers 14 residues. Per the germline V gene, CDR1 is LGHNA and CDR2 is YSLEER.

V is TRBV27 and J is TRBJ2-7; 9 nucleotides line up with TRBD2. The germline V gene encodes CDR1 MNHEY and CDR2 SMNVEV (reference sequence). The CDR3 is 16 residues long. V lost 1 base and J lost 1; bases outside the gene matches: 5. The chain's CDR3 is CASSLWSGGSSYEQYF. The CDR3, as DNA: TGTGCCAGCAGTTTATGGAGCGGGGGGTCATCCTACGAGCAGTACTTC.

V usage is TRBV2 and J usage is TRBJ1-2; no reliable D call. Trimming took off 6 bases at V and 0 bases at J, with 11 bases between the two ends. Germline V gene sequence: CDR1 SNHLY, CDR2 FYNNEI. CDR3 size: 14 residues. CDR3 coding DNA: TGTGCCAGCAGAGCCGACGGAGCTAACTATGGCTACACCTTC. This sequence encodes CASRADGANYGYTF.

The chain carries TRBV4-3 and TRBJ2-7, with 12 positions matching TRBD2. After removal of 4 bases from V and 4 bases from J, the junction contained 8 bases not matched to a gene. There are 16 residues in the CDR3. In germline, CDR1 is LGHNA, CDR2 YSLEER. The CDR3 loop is CASSPSSGGGRYEQYF. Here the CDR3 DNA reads TGCGCCAGCAGCCCTTCTAGCGGGGGGGGGAGATACGAGCAGTACTTC.

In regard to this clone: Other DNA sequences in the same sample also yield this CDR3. As DNA, the CDR3 is TGTGCCAGCAGCGTAGCCGGTAACACTGAAGCTTTCTTT. Its translation: CASSVAGNTEAFF. The chain carries TRBV9 and TRBJ1-1; D is ambiguous. This CDR3 spans 13 amino acids. Germline V lookup: CDR1 SGDLS, CDR2 YYNGEE. With 0 bases removed from V and 2 bases from J, the gap between germline ends came to 5 bases.

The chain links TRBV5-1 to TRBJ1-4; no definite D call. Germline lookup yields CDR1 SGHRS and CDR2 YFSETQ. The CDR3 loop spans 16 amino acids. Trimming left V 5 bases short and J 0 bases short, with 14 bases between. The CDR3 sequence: CASSTGVVATNEKLFF. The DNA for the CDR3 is TGCGCCAGCAGTACGGGAGTAGTTGCAACTAATGAAAAACTGTTTTTT.

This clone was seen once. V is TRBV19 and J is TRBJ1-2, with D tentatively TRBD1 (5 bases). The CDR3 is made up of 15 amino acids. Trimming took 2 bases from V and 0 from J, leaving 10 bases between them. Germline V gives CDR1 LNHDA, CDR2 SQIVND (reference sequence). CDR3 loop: CASSILEGANYGYTF. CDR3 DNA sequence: TGTGCCAGTAGTATATTGGAAGGGGCTAACTATGGCTACACCTTC. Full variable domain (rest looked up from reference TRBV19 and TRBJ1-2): DGGITQSPKYLFRKEGQNVTLSCEQNLNHDAMYWYRQDPGQGLRLIYYSQIVNDFQKGDIAEGYSVSREKKESFPLTVTSAQKNPTAFYLCASSILEGANYGYTFGSGTRLTVV.

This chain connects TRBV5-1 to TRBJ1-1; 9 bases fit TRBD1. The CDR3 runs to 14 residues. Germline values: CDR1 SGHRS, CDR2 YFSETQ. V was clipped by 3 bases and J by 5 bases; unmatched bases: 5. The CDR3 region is CASSSQGAGTEAFF. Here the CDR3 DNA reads TGCGCCAGCAGCTCACAGGGGGCCGGGACTGAAGCTTTCTTT.

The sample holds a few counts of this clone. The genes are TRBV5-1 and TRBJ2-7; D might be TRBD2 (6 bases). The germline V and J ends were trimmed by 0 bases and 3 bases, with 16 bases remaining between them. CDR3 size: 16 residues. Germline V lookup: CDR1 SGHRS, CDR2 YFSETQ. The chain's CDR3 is CASSLEPPAGSYEQYF. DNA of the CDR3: TGCGCCAGCAGCTTGGAACCCCCGGCCGGGAGCTACGAGCAGTACTTC.

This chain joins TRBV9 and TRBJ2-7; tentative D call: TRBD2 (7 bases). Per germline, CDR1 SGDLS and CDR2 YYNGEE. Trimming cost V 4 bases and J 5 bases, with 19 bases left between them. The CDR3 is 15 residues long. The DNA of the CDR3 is TGTGCCAGCAGCACAACGCCCCAGGGGAGGGACGAGCAGTACTTC. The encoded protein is CASSTTPQGRDEQYF.

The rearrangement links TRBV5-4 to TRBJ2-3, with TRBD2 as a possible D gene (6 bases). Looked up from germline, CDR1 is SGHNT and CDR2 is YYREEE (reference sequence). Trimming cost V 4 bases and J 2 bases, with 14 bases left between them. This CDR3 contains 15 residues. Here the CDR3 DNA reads TGTGCCAGCAGCCCTCCTAGCGTGAACACAGATACGCAGTATTTT. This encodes CASSPPSVNTDTQYF.

The CDR3, as DNA: TGCGCCAGCAGCCAGCCGGACAGCAACTATGGCTACACCTTC. The encoded protein is CASSQPDSNYGYTF. The chain recombines TRBV4-1 with TRBJ1-2, with D perhaps matching TRBD1 (6 bases). The CDR3 spans 14 residues. Between the trimmed V and J ends, which lost 3 bases and 2 bases, there was a span of 10 bases. Germline CDR1 is MGHRA and CDR2 is YSYEKL.

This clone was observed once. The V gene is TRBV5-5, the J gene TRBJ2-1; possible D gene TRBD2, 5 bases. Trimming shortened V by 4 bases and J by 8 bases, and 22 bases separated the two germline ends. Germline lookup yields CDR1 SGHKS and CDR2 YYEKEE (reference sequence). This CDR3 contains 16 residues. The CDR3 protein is CASSLASSIPSDEQFF. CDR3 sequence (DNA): TGTGCCAGCAGCCTTGCTAGCTCCATTCCGTCAGATGAGCAGTTCTTC. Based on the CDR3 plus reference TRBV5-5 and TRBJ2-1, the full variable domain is DAGVTQSPTHLIKTRGQQVTLRCSPISGHKSVSWYQQVLGQGPQFIFQYYEKEERGRGNFPDRFSARQFPNYSSELNVNALLLGDSALYLCASSLASSIPSDEQFFGPGTRLTVL.

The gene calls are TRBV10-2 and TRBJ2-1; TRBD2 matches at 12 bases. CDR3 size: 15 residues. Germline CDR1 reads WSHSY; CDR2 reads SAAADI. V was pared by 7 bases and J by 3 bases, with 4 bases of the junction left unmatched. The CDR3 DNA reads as TGCGCCAGCACCATACTAGCGGGGGGCTACAATGAGCAGTTCTTC. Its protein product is CASTILAGGYNEQFF.

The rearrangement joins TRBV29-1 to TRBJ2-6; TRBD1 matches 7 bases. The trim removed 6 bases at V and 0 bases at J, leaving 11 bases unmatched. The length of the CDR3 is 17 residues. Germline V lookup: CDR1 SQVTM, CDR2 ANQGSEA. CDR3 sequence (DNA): TGCAGCGTCGAACAGGGGCGGATCGGCTCTGGGGCCAACGTCCTGACTTTC. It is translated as CSVEQGRIGSGANVLTF.

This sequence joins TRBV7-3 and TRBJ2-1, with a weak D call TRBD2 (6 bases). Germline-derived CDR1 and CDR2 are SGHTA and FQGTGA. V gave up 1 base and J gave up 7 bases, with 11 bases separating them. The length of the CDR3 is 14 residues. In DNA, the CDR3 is TGTGCCAGCAGCTTAAACCAGGAGGGGAATGAGCAGTTCTTC. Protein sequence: CASSLNQEGNEQFF.

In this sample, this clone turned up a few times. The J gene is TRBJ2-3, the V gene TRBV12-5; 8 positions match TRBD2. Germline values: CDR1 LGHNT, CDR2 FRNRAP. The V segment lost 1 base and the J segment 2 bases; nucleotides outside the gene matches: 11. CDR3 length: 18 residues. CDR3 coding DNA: TGTGCTAGTGGTTTGGCCTACGGGGCGGGGGGACCCACAGATACGCAGTATTTT. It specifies CASGLAYGAGGPTDTQYF.

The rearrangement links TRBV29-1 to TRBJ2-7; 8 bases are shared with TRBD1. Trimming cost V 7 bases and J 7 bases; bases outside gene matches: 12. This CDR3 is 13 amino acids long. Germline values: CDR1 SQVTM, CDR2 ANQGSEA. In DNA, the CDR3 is TGCAGCGGCTTGACAGGGGTGGGTGGGGAGCAGTACTTC. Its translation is CSGLTGVGGEQYF.

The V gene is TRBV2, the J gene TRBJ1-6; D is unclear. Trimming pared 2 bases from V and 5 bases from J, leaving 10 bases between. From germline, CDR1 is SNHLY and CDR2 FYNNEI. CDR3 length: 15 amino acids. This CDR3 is CASSEPPVDNSPLHF. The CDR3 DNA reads TGTGCCAGCAGTGAACCCCCCGTAGATAATTCACCCCTCCACTTT.

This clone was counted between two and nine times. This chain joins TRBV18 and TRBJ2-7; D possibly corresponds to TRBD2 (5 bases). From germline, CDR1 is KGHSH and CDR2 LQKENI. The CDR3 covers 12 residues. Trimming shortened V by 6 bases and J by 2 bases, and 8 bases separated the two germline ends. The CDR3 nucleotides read TGTGCCAGCTCTACTAGGGCCTACGAGCAGTACTTC. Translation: CASSTRAYEQYF.

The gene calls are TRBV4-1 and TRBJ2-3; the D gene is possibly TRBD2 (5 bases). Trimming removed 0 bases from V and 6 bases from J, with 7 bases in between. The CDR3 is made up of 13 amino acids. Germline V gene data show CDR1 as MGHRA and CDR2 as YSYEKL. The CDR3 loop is CASSQERGDTQYF. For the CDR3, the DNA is TGCGCCAGCAGCCAAGAAAGAGGGGATACGCAGTATTTT.

The CDR3 is CASSLGGDYNEQFF. CDR3 bases: TGTGCCAGCAGCTTAGGCGGGGATTACAATGAGCAGTTCTTC. The chain joins TRBV7-2 to TRBJ2-1, with D possibly being TRBD2 (6 bases). V lost 1 base and J 4 bases, leaving 8 bases between the germline ends. The germline V gene encodes CDR1 SGHTA and CDR2 FQGNSA. CDR3 length: 14 amino acids.

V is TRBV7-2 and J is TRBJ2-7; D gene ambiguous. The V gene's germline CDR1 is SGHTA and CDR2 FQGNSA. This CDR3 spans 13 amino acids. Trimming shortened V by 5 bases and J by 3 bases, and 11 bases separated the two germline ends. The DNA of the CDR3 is TGTGCCAGCAGCCCCGGTCCCGTCTACGAGCAGTACTTC. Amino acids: CASSPGPVYEQYF.

The CDR3 coding sequence is TGTGCCAGCAGTGAATGGGTGGACAGGGTCTACGAGCAGTACTTC. Its protein is CASSEWVDRVYEQYF. The rearrangement links TRBV6-1 to TRBJ2-7; TRBD1 matches at 8 bases. Trimming at V came to 2 bases and at J to 3 bases, leaving 6 bases not matched to a gene. This CDR3 has 15 amino acids. Germline V gene lookup returns CDR1 MNHNS and CDR2 SASEGT.